This T cell receptor beta chain was profiled in a study of blood T cell repertoires in COVID-19. This CDR3 comprises 16 residues. Germline-derived CDR1 and CDR2 are SEHNR and FQNEAQ (reference sequence). V shed 2 bases and J 1 base; nucleotides not matched to a gene: 4. The table came from immunoSEQ multiplex PCR; TCRdb's copy has only in-frame clones and leaves some out. The sample comprises 55,000 to 65,000 clones, around 90% of which are singletons, and more than 6.5% rests with the top ten. The sample was peripheral blood. This sequence was found in a human donor with active COVID-19. The donor label of this sample is uncertain. This sequence joins TRBV7-9 and TRBJ2-3; 9 bases map to TRBD2. The DNA for the CDR3 is TGTGCCAGCAGCTTACTAGGACTAGCGCGCACAGATACGCAGTATTTT. Its translation: CASSLLGLARTDTQYF.